The 30 T cell receptor beta chains below come from one sample, sequenced in a study of control samples from healthy donors and cancer patients. Libraries were prepared by immunoSEQ multiplex PCR; TCRdb keeps only in-frame clonotypes and omits some of them. This sample has 85,000 to 100,000 clones; approximately 93% occur once, and the top ten carry 8% to 9.5%. Sequenced input: blood. Receptors originate from a man aged 18 to 30 in good health.

The chain couples TRBV2 to TRBJ2-7; D is unresolved. Trimming stripped 8 bases from V and 4 bases from J, with 9 bases between. From germline, CDR1 is SNHLY and CDR2 FYNNEI. The CDR3 runs to 11 residues. In DNA form, the CDR3 reads TGTGCCAGCGGGCTGGGATACGAGCAGTACTTC. This codes for CASGLGYEQYF.

Comments on this clone: Other DNA sequences from this sample encode an identical CDR3 as well. V is TRBV11-2 and J is TRBJ2-5; TRBD1 agrees at 9 bases. From germline, CDR1 is SGHAT and CDR2 FQNNGV. This CDR3 contains 13 residues. The J segment lost 4 bases and the V segment lost 3 bases, leaving 0 bases of the junction unmatched. CDR3 DNA sequence: TGTGCCAGCAGCTTGGGACAGGGAGAGACCCAGTACTTC. This encodes CASSLGQGETQYF.

This chain uses TRBV7-8 with TRBJ1-2; maybe TRBD1 (5 bases). The CDR3 runs 15 residues. Germline loops: CDR1 SGHVS, CDR2 FQNEAQ. V dropped 2 bases and J dropped 2 bases, with 12 bases sitting between them. CDR3 DNA: TGTGCCAGCAGCTTAAAGCAGGGTTGGAACTATGGCTACACCTTC. As protein: CASSLKQGWNYGYTF.

The rearrangement links TRBV19 to TRBJ1-1, with TRBD1 matching over 9 bases. The CDR3 runs to 16 residues. Germline V gives CDR1 LNHDA, CDR2 SQIVND (reference sequence). V lost 1 base to trimming and J lost 3 bases; unmatched junction nucleotides: 6. CDR3 nucleotides: TGTGCCAGTAGTATAGGCCTACAGGGGGCAGACACTGAAGCTTTCTTT. This encodes CASSIGLQGADTEAFF.

The rearrangement joins TRBV2 to TRBJ2-5; D ambiguous. The CDR3 is made up of 10 amino acids. V was cut by 5 bases and J by 2 bases, with 0 bases left in between. Germline CDR1 reads SNHLY; CDR2 reads FYNNEI. The CDR3 sequence: CASSQETQYF. The CDR3 DNA reads TGTGCCAGCAGTCAAGAGACCCAGTACTTC.

The table lists this clone with a few counts. The CDR3 here is CASSQDLDRGNYGYTF. As DNA, the CDR3 is TGCGCCAGCAGCCAAGATCTCGACAGGGGAAACTATGGCTACACCTTC. V gene TRBV4-1 combines with J gene TRBJ1-2, with 8 bases lining up with TRBD1. Germline V gene lookup returns CDR1 MGHRA and CDR2 YSYEKL. V was clipped by 0 bases and J by 2 bases; unmatched bases: 5. This CDR3 contains 16 residues.

The chain uses TRBV27 and TRBJ2-1, with 14 bases identical to TRBD2. Germline-derived CDR1 and CDR2 are MNHEY and SMNVEV (reference sequence). V shed 6 bases and J 9 bases; nucleotides not matched to a gene: 4. The CDR3 length is 14 residues. CDR3 bases: TGTGCCAGCAGGGGACTAGCGGGAGATGGTGAGCAGTTCTTC. Encoded protein: CASRGLAGDGEQFF.

In its sample, this clone was seen once. The CDR3: CASSLKETQYF. CDR3 in DNA: TGTGCCAGCAGCTTAAAAGAGACCCAGTACTTC. This rearrangement joins TRBV5-6 to TRBJ2-5; D gene unclear. CDR1 SGHDT and CDR2 YYEEEE come from the germline V gene. V shed 2 bases and J shed 3 bases, with 2 bases lying between them. This CDR3 contains 11 residues.

V usage is TRBV24-1 and J usage is TRBJ1-5; D not certain. This CDR3 is 12 amino acids long. The germline CDR1 and CDR2 sequences are KGHDR and SFDVKD. V was clipped by 0 bases and J by 6 bases, with 2 bases between them. For the CDR3, the DNA is TGTGCCACCAGTGATTTGGGTCAGCCCCAGCATTTT. It translates to CATSDLGQPQHF.

V usage is TRBV9 and J usage is TRBJ2-1; 7 nucleotides align to TRBD1. The CDR3 length is 16 residues. V gave up 3 bases and J gave up 2 bases; unmatched junction bases: 8. The germline V gene encodes CDR1 SGDLS and CDR2 YYNGEE. The CDR3 region has the DNA TGTGCCAGCAGCGCCACCGGGACAGTCACCTACAATGAGCAGTTCTTC. Amino acid sequence: CASSATGTVTYNEQFF. Full variable domain (missing parts from reference TRBV9 and TRBJ2-1): DSGVTQTPKHLITATGQRVTLRCSPRSGDLSVYWYQQSLDQGLQFLIQYYNGEERAKGNILERFSAQQFPDLHSELNLSSLELGDSALYFCASSATGTVTYNEQFFGPGTRLTVL.

J is TRBJ1-2 and V is TRBV3-1 (or the pseudogene TRBV3-2); tentative D call: TRBD1 (5 bases). Per germline, CDR1 LGHDT and CDR2 YNNKEL (reference sequence). This CDR3 contains 13 residues. The V gene lost 4 bases and the J gene lost 6 bases, with 12 bases spanning the gap. In DNA, the CDR3 is TGTGCCAGCAGCCGACAGCTTCGGGATGGCTACACCTTC. It codes for CASSRQLRDGYTF.

V and J are TRBV5-4 and TRBJ1-4; D not certain. This CDR3 is 14 amino acids long. CDR1 and CDR2 (germline): SGHNT, YYREEE (reference sequence). Trimming stripped 3 bases from V and 6 bases from J, with 12 bases between. The DNA of the CDR3 is TGTGCCAGCAGCTCCTCAGACGGGCATGAAAAACTGTTTTTT. Amino acids: CASSSSDGHEKLFF. Filled out from reference TRBV5-4 and TRBJ1-4, the complete variable domain reads ETGVTQSPTHLIKTRGQQVTLRCSSQSGHNTVSWYQQALGQGPQFIFQYYREEENGRGNFPPRFSGLQFPNYSSELNVNALELDDSALYLCASSSSDGHEKLFFGSGTQLSVL.

The rearrangement joins TRBV13 to TRBJ2-2; either TRBD1 or TRBD2 may fit D (6 bases each). V was trimmed by 6 bases and J by 5 bases, leaving 10 bases between them. Looked up from germline, CDR1 is PRHDT and CDR2 is FYEKMQ (reference sequence). The CDR3 length is 13 residues. The CDR3: CASRLGGTGELFF. The CDR3 nucleotides are TGTGCCAGCAGACTAGGGGGGACCGGGGAGCTGTTTTTT.

This chain connects TRBV30 to TRBJ1-6, with TRBD1 as a possible D gene (5 bases). Germline CDR1 GTSNPN, CDR2 SVGIG (reference sequence). The length of the CDR3 is 14 residues. Trimming took 2 bases from V and 7 from J, leaving 12 bases between them. CDR3 region: CAWSTGGGNSPLHF. The DNA for the CDR3 is TGTGCCTGGAGTACAGGTGGAGGGAATTCACCCCTCCACTTT.

J is TRBJ2-2 and V is TRBV29-1; 7 nucleotides align to TRBD1. Germline CDR1 is SQVTM and CDR2 is ANQGSEA. The CDR3 is made up of 14 amino acids. V lost 6 bases and J lost 5; bases outside the gene matches: 9. CDR3 sequence reads: CSVPGTVTTGELFF. CDR3 sequence (DNA): TGCAGCGTGCCCGGGACAGTGACAACCGGGGAGCTGTTTTTT.

The V gene is TRBV7-2, the J gene TRBJ1-5; D ambiguous. The length of the CDR3 is 15 residues. Germline V gives CDR1 SGHTA, CDR2 FQGNSA. The V end lost 1 base, the J end lost 1 base, and 8 bases lay between the germline ends. The CDR3 coding sequence is TGTGCCAGCAGCTTAGTGGGCCAGAGCAATCAGCCCCAGCATTTT. It specifies CASSLVGQSNQPQHF.

In its sample, this clone was seen once. This rearrangement joins TRBV10-3 to TRBJ2-1; D possibly corresponds to TRBD2 (5 bases). Trimming removed 11 bases from V and 7 bases from J, with 24 bases in between. The CDR3 is 15 residues long. Germline CDR1 and CDR2: ENHRY and SYGVKD. The CDR3 bases are TGTGCCTCTCTCCATAATAGCGCCTTGGAGAATGAGCAGTTCTTC. Its protein product is CASLHNSALENEQFF.

The chain employs TRBV6-5 and TRBJ1-2; D gene uncertain. Germline V gene data show CDR1 as MNHEY and CDR2 as SVGAGI. The CDR3 length is 13 residues. V dropped 3 bases and J dropped 0 bases, with 5 bases sitting between them. The CDR3 loop is CASSYTTNYGYTF. In nucleotides, the CDR3 is TGTGCCAGCAGTTATACTACTAACTATGGCTACACCTTC.

The V and J genes are TRBV6-4 and TRBJ2-3, with TRBD2 matching 10 bases. Germline V lookup: CDR1 MRHNA, CDR2 SNTAGT. Losses at the gene ends were 5 bases for V and 1 base for J; bases not matched to a gene: 6. The CDR3 length is 16 residues. The CDR3 sequence is CASSPSGGKGTDTQYF. CDR3 DNA: TGTGCCAGCAGTCCTAGCGGGGGTAAGGGCACAGATACGCAGTATTTT.

This chain uses TRBV13 with TRBJ1-3, with 7 bases aligning to TRBD1. This CDR3 has 17 residues. Germline V lookup: CDR1 PRHDT, CDR2 FYEKMQ (reference sequence). The V segment lost 4 bases and the J segment 0 bases; nucleotides outside the gene matches: 9. Here the CDR3 DNA reads TGTGCCAGCAGCTCGAGGGGGCCCCAAATCTCTGGAAACACCATATATTTT. Residues: CASSSRGPQISGNTIYF.

This clone was seen only once. The J gene is TRBJ2-5, the V gene TRBV30; 10 nucleotides line up with TRBD2. The CDR3 totals 17 residues. V dropped 1 base and J dropped 4; count of bases not matched to a gene: 12. Germline V gene sequence: CDR1 GTSNPN, CDR2 SVGIG (reference sequence). CDR3 in amino acids: CAWSGTHKREGRETQYF. CDR3 coding DNA: TGTGCCTGGAGTGGAACGCATAAGCGGGAGGGCCGAGAGACCCAGTACTTC.

V and J are TRBV30 and TRBJ1-1, with D perhaps TRBD1 (5 bases). Germline lookup yields CDR1 GTSNPN and CDR2 SVGIG (reference sequence). V dropped 2 bases and J dropped 1 base, with 14 bases sitting between them. This CDR3 is 15 amino acids long. The CDR3 protein is CAWSKGPGRNTEAFF. Here the CDR3 DNA reads TGTGCCTGGAGTAAGGGCCCGGGGCGGAACACTGAAGCTTTCTTT.

The gene calls are TRBV12-3 or TRBV12-4 and TRBJ1-2; no clear D gene. V gave up 6 bases and J gave up 7 bases, with 12 bases separating them. This CDR3 contains 12 residues. The CDR3 here is CASSPVGVGYTF. The DNA of the CDR3 is TGTGCCAGCAGCCCCGTCGGGGTTGGCTACACCTTC.

The chain's CDR3 is CASTPTGTGNYGYTF. For the CDR3, the DNA is TGCGCCAGTACACCAACCGGGACAGGAAACTATGGCTACACCTTC. The rearrangement uses TRBV5-1 and TRBJ1-2; TRBD1 matches at 8 bases. V gave up 8 bases and J gave up 2 bases; unmatched junction bases: 11. The CDR3 is 15 amino acids. The germline V gene encodes CDR1 SGHRS and CDR2 YFSETQ.

This sequence joins TRBV13 and TRBJ2-2; 12 bases agree with TRBD2. V lost 0 bases, J lost 5 bases, and 4 bases stayed unmatched. This CDR3 is built from 17 residues. Germline-derived CDR1 and CDR2 are PRHDT and FYEKMQ (reference sequence). The CDR3 DNA is TGTGCCAGCAGCTTAGGCCGGACTAGCGGGGTGACCGGGGAGCTGTTTTTT. This sequence encodes CASSLGRTSGVTGELFF.

The J gene is TRBJ2-5, the V gene TRBV18; 7 positions agree with TRBD2. Trimming at V came to 0 bases and at J to 3 bases, leaving 1 base not matched to a gene. The CDR3 runs to 14 residues. Germline loops: CDR1 KGHSH, CDR2 LQKENI. CDR3 DNA sequence: TGTGCCAGCTCACCACCGGGGGGGGAAGAGACCCAGTACTTC. This codes for CASSPPGGEETQYF.

This chain links TRBV5-1 with TRBJ1-1; 8 nucleotides line up with TRBD1. V trimming: 3 bases; J trimming: 0 bases; junction bases outside the gene matches: 10. Germline CDR1 and CDR2: SGHRS and YFSETQ. The CDR3 length is 17 residues. In DNA, the CDR3 is TGCGCCAGCAGCTCGATCGGGACAGGTTGGGTGAACACTGAAGCTTTCTTT. This encodes CASSSIGTGWVNTEAFF.

CDR3 loop: CACLSTSNYGYTF. CDR3 nucleotide sequence: TGTGCCTGCCTTTCGACGTCTAACTATGGCTACACCTTC. The V gene is TRBV30, the J gene TRBJ1-2; no clear D. V lost 6 bases and J lost 0, with 11 bases in between. The length of the CDR3 is 13 residues. Looked up from germline, CDR1 is GTSNPN and CDR2 is SVGIG (reference sequence). The full variable domain, completed using reference TRBV30 and TRBJ1-2, is SQTIHQWPATLVQPVGSPLSLECTVEGTSNPNLYWYRQAAGRGLQLLFYSVGIGQISSEVPQNLSASRPQDRQFILSSKKLLLSDSGFYLCACLSTSNYGYTFGSGTRLTVV.

The table lists this clone with a few counts. The V call is TRBV29-1, the J call TRBJ1-1; 8 bases are a match to TRBD1. Germline loops: CDR1 SQVTM, CDR2 ANQGSEA. The CDR3 spans 14 residues. The V gene end was trimmed by 4 bases and the J gene end by 5 bases; junction bases not matched to a gene: 9. The CDR3 spells CSVGAGGAETEAFF. In nucleotides, the CDR3 is TGCAGCGTTGGGGCAGGGGGCGCGGAGACTGAAGCTTTCTTT.

The chain has TRBV3-1 (or the pseudogene TRBV3-2) and TRBJ1-6; D may be TRBD1 (6 bases). CDR3 length: 17 amino acids. The V end lost 6 bases, the J end lost 5 bases, and 20 bases lay between the germline ends. The germline V gene has CDR1 LGHDT and CDR2 YNNKEL (reference sequence). The CDR3 sequence is CASRGLTGIRDNSPLHF. Written as DNA, the CDR3 is TGTGCCAGCAGGGGATTAACAGGGATTCGCGATAATTCACCCCTCCACTTT.